Sequencing of this T cell receptor beta chain was carried out in a study of beta chain features in type 1 diabetes. Study overall: Across the samples, approximately 110,000,000 sorted cells were examined in total.

Each of the sorted populations had a purity greater than 95%. There are a few counts of this clone. Of the isolated RNA, all was reverse transcribed, and so the sequenced material was expressed TCRB transcripts. Deep immunoSEQ sequencing covered naive, central memory and regulatory T cell samples. TCRdb's copy holds only in-frame clones and misses some; the assay was immunoSEQ multiplex PCR. The table has under 800,000 clones, around 15% seen once; the top ten hold 0.09% to 0.095%. CDR1 is SGDLS, CDR2 YYNGEE, per germline. The V gene end was trimmed by 7 bases and the J gene end by 4 bases; junction bases not matched to a gene: 10. The CDR3 extends over 15 amino acids.

This receptor was identified in a young man in good health. The rearrangement joins TRBV9 to TRBJ1-4; 7 nucleotides line up with TRBD1. Sequenced sample: naive CD4+ T cells from blood. CDR3 loop: CASAPTGQRNEKLFF. The CDR3 nucleotides are TGTGCCAGCGCCCCGACGGGACAGCGTAATGAAAAACTGTTTTTT.